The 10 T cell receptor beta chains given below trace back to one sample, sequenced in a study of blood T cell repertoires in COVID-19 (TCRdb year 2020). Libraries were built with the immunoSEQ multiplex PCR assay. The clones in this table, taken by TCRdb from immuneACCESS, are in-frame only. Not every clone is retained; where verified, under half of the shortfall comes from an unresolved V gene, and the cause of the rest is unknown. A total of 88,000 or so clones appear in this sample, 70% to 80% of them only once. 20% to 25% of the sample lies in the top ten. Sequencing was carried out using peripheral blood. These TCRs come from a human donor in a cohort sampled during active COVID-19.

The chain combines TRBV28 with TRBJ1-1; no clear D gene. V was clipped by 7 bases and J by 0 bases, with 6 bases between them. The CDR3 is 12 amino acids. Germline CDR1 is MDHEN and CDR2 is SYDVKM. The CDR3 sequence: CASTGMNTEAFF. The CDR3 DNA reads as TGTGCCAGCACCGGGATGAACACTGAAGCTTTCTTT.

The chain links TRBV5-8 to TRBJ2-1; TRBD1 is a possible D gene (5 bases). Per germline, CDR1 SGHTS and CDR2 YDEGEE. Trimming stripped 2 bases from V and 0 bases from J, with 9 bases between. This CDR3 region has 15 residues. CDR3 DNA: TGTGCCAGCAGCTTACTCGACAGCTCCTACAATGAGCAGTTCTTC. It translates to CASSLLDSSYNEQFF. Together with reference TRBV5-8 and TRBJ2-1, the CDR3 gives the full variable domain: EAGVTQSPTHLIKTRGQQATLRCSPISGHTSVYWYQQALGLGLQFLLWYDEGEERNRGNFPPRFSGRQFPNYSSELNVNALELEDSALYLCASSLLDSSYNEQFFGPGTRLTVL.

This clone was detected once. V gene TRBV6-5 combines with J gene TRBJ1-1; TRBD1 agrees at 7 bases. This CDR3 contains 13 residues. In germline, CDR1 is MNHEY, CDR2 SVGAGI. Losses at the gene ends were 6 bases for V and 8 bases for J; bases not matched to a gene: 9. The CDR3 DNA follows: TGTGCCAGCAGGACAACAGGGGAGTCCGAAGCTTTCTTT. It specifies CASRTTGESEAFF.

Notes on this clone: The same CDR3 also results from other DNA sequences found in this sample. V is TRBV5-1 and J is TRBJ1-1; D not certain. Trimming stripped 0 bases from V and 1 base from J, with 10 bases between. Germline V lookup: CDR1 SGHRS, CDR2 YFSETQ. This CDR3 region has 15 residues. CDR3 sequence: CASSLEAAGNTEAFF. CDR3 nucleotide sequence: TGCGCCAGCAGCTTGGAGGCAGCGGGGAACACTGAAGCTTTCTTT.

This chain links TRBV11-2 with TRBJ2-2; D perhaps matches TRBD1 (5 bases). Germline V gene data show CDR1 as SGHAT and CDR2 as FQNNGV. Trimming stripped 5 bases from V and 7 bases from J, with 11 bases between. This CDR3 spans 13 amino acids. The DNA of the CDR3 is TGTGCCAGCAGCGATAGGGGAAACGGGGAGCTGTTTTTT. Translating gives CASSDRGNGELFF.

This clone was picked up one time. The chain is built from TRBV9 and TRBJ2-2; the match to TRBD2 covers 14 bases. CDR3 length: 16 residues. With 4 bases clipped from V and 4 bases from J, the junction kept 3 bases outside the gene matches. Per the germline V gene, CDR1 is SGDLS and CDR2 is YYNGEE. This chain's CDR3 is CASSKGLAGVTGELFF. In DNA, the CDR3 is TGTGCCAGCAGCAAGGGACTAGCGGGAGTCACCGGGGAGCTGTTTTTT.

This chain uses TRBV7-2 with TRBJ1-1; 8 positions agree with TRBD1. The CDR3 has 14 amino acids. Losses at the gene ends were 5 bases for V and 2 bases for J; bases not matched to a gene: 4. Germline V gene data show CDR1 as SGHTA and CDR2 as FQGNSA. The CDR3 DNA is TGTGCCAGCAGCGCGACAGGGGTTAACACTGAAGCTTTCTTT. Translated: CASSATGVNTEAFF.

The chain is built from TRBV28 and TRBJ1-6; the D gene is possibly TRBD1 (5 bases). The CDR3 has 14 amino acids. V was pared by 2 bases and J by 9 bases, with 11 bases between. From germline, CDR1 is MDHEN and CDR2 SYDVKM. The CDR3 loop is CASSLVTGGSPLHF. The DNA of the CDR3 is TGTGCCAGCAGTTTAGTAACCGGGGGTTCACCCCTCCACTTT.

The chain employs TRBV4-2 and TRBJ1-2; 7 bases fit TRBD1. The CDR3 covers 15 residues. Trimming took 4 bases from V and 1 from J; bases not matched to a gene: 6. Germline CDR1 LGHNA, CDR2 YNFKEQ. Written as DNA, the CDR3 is TGTGCCAGCAGCCTGGGCGGACAGGTTAACTATGGCTACACCTTC. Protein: CASSLGGQVNYGYTF.

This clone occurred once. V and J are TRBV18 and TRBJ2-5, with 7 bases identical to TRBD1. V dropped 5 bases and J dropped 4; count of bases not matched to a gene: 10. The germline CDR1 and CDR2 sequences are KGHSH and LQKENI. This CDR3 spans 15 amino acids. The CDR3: CASSSQGQAGETQYF. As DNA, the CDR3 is TGTGCCAGCTCATCTCAAGGACAGGCCGGAGAGACCCAGTACTTC. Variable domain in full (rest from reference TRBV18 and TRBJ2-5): NAGVMQNPRHLVRRRGQEARLRCSPMKGHSHVYWYRQLPEEGLKFMVYLQKENIIDESGMPKERFSAEFPKEGPSILRIQQVVRGDSAAYFCASSSQGQAGETQYFGPGTRLLVL.